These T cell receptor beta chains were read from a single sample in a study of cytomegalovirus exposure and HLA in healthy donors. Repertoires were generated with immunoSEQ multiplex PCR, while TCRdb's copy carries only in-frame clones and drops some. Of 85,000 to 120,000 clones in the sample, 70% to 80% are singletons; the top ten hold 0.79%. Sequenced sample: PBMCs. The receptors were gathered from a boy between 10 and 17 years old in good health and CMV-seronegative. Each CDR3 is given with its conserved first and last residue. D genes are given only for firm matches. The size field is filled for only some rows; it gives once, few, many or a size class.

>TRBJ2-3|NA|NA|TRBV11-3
TGTGCCAGCAGCTATGCCGGAGATACGCAGTATTTT
CASSYAGDTQYF
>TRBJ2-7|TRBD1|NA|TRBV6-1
TGTGCCAGCAGTGACCGCTGGGCAGGGGGCTACGAGCAGTACTTC
CASSDRWAGGYEQYF
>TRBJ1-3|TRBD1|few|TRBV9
TGTGCCAGCAGCGCGGGGACAGGGTTTATTGCTGGGGACACCATATATTTT
CASSAGTGFIAGDTIYF
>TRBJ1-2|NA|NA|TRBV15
TGTGCCACCAGCAGAGATTATGTGGCGGTAGGGGCCCTGCCACCCTATGGCTACACCTTC
CATSRDYVAVGALPPYGYTF
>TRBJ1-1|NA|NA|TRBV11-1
TGTGCCAGCAGCTTAGGCCGAGGGAACACTGAAGCTTTCTTT
CASSLGRGNTEAFF
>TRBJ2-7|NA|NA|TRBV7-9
TGTGCCAGCACCGAGGCGGGGCTCGGGGAGCAGTACTTC
CASTEAGLGEQYF
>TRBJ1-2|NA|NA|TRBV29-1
TGCAGCGTTGAAGAAAGGGGTCGGCGTGGCTACACCTTC
CSVEERGRRGYTF
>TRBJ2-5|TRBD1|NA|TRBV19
TGTGCCAGTAGTTTCTCGACAGGGGGCGAAGAGACCCAGTACTTC
CASSFSTGGEETQYF
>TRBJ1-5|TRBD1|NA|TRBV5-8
TGTGCCAGCAGCCCGGACAGGGATCAGCCCCAGCATTTT
CASSPDRDQPQHF
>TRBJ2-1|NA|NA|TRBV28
TGTGCCAGCAGCCTTCTACGAGGTGGTGAGCAGTTCTTC
CASSLLRGGEQFF
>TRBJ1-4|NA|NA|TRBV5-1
TGCGCCAGCAGCGAGCAGGGGATTCACCAGGGGGAAAAACTGTTTTTT
CASSEQGIHQGEKLFF
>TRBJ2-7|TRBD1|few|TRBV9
TGTGCCAGCAGCGCCGGGACAGGGGATTTCTACGAGCAGTACTTC
CASSAGTGDFYEQYF
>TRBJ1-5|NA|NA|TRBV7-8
TGTGCCAGCAGCTGGTGGGGCACAGGGAATAGCAATCAGCCCCAGCATTTT
CASSWWGTGNSNQPQHF
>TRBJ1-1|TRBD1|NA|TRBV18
TGTGCCAGCTCCCGCGGGACAGGGGGTTTAGCTGAAGCTTTCTTT
CASSRGTGGLAEAFF
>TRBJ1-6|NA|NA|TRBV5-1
TGCGCCAGCGGATGGGCTACGAGCTCCTATAATTCACCCCTCCACTTT
CASGWATSSYNSPLHF
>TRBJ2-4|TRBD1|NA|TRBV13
TGTGCCAGCAGCTTAAGCAGGGGGCTAGCCAAAAACATTCAGTACTTC
CASSLSRGLAKNIQYF
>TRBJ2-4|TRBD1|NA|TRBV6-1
TGTGCCAGCAGTGATCACCGGGACAGGGGGCGTTTAGCCAAAAACATTCAGTACTTC
CASSDHRDRGRLAKNIQYF
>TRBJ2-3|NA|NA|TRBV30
TGTGCCCGGACCCGTGTGGAGGCCACAGATACGCAGTATTTT
CARTRVEATDTQYF
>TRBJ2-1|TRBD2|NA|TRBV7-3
TGTGCCAGCAGCCAAGGGACTAGCGGACTCTACAATGAGCAGTTCTTC
CASSQGTSGLYNEQFF
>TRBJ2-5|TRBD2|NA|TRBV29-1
TGCAGCGCTCTGGGACTAGCGGGGGTTGAGACCCAGTACTTC
CSALGLAGVETQYF
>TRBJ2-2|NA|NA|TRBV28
TGTGCCAGCAGTCCTCCCGGGACTTACACCGGGGAGCTGTTTTTT
CASSPPGTYTGELFF
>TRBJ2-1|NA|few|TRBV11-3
TGTGCCAGCAGCTTAGGGCGGGATAAGCAGTTCTTC
CASSLGRDKQFF
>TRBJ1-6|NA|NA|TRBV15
TGTGCCACCAGCAGAGATCGGGATAATTCACCCCTCCACTTT
CATSRDRDNSPLHF
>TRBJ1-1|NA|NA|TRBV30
TGTGCCTGGAGCCGAGACACTGAAGCTTTCTTT
CAWSRDTEAFF
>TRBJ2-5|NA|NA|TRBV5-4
TGTGCCAGCAGTCGTACACCGGGGGAAACAGAGACCCAGTACTTC
CASSRTPGETETQYF
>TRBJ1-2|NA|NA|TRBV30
TGTGCCTGGAGAGACAGGCCGGCAGACTATGGCTACACCTTC
CAWRDRPADYGYTF
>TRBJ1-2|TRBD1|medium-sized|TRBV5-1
TGCGCCAGCAGCTTGTCAGCCACAGGGGATGATGGCTACACCTTC
CASSLSATGDDGYTF
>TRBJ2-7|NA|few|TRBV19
TGTGCCAGTAGTACTACAGGAAATACCTACGAGCAGTACTTC
CASSTTGNTYEQYF
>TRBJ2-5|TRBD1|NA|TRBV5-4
TGTGCCAGCAGCAGGACAGGGCGAGAGACCCAGTACTTC
CASSRTGRETQYF
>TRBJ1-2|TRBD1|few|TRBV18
TGTGCCAGCTCACCGTCCGGGACAGGGGGCTACACCTTC
CASSPSGTGGYTF